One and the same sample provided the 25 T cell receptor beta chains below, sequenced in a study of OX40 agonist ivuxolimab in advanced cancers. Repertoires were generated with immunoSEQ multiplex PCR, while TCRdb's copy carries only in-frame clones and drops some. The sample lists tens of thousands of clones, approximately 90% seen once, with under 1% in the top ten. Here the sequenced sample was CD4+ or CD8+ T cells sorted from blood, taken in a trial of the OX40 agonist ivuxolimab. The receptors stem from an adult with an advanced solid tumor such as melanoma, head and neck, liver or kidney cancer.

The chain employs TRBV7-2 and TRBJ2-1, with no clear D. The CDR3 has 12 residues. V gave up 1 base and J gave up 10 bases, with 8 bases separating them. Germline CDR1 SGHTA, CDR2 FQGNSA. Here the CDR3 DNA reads TGTGCCAGCAGCTTAGTTGGTTACGAGCAGTTCTTC. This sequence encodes CASSLVGYEQFF.

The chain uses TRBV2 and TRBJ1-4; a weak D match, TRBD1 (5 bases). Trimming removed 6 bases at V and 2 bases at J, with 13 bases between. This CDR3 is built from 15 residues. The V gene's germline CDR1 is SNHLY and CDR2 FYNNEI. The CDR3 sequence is CASRDKGLTNEKLFF. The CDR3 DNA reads TGTGCCAGCAGGGACAAAGGACTTACTAATGAAAAACTGTTTTTT.

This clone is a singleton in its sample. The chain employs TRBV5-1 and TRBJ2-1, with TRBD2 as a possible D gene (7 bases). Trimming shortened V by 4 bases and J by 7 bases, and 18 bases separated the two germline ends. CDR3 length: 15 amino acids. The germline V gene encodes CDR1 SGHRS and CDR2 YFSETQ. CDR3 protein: CASSTRIRGGNEQFF. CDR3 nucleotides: TGCGCCAGCAGCACCAGGATCAGGGGAGGGAATGAGCAGTTCTTC. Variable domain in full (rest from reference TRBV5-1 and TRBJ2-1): KAGVTQTPRYLIKTRGQQVTLSCSPISGHRSVSWYQQTPGQGLQFLFEYFSETQRNKGNFPGRFSGRQFSNSRSEMNVSTLELGDSALYLCASSTRIRGGNEQFFGPGTRLTVL.

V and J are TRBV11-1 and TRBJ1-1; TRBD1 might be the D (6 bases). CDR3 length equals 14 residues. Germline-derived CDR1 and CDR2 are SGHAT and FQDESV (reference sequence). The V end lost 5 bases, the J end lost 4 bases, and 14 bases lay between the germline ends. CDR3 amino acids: CASSLEAGVTEAFF. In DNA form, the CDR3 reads TGTGCCAGCAGCCTGGAGGCAGGGGTCACTGAAGCTTTCTTT.

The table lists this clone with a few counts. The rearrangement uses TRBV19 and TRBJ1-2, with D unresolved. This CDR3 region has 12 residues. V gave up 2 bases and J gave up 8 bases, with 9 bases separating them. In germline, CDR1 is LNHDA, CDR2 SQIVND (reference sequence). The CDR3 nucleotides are TGTGCCAGTAGTATACAAGAGGGCGGCTACACCTTC. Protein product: CASSIQEGGYTF.

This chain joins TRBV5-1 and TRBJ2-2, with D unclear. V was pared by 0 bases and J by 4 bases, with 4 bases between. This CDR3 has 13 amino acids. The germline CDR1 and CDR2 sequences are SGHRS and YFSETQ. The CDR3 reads CASSLVGTGELFF. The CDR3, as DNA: TGCGCCAGCAGCTTGGTTGGCACCGGGGAGCTGTTTTTT.

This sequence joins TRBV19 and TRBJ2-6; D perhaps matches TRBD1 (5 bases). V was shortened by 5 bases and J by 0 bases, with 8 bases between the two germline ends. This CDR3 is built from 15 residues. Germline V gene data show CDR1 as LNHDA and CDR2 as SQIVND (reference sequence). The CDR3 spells CASSRQFSGANVLTF. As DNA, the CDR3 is TGTGCCAGTAGTCGACAGTTCTCTGGGGCCAACGTCCTGACTTTC.

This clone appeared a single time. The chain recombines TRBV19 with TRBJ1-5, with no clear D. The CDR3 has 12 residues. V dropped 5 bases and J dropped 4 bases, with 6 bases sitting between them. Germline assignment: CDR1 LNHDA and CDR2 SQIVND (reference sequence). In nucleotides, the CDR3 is TGTGCCAGTAGTCTAAGGAATCAGCCCCAGCATTTT. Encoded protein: CASSLRNQPQHF. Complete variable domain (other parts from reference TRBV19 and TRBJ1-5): DGGITQSPKYLFRKEGQNVTLSCEQNLNHDAMYWYRQDPGQGLRLIYYSQIVNDFQKGDIAEGYSVSREKKESFPLTVTSAQKNPTAFYLCASSLRNQPQHFGDGTRLSIL.

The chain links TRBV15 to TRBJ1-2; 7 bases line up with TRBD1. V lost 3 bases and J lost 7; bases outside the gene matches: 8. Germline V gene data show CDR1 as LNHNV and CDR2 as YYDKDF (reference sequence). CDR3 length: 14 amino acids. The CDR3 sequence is CATSRADRPGGYTF. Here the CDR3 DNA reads TGTGCCACCAGCAGGGCGGACAGGCCCGGTGGCTACACCTTC.

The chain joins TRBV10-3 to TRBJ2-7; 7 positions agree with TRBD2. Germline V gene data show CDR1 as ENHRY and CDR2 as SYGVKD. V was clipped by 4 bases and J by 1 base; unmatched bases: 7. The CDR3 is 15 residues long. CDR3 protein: CAISGASGHSYEQYF. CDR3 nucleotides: TGTGCCATCAGTGGGGCTAGCGGCCATTCCTACGAGCAGTACTTC.

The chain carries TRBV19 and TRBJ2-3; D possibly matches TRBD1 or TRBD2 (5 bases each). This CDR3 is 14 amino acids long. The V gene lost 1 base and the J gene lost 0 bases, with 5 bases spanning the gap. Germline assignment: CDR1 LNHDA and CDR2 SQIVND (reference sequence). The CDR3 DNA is TGTGCCAGTAGTATAGGGGGGAGCACAGATACGCAGTATTTT. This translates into CASSIGGSTDTQYF.

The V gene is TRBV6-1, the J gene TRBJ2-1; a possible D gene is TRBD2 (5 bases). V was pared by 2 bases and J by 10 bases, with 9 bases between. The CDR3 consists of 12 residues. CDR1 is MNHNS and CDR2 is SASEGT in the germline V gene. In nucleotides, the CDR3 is TGTGCCAGCAGTGAAAATAGAGGGGAGCAGTTCTTC. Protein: CASSENRGEQFF.

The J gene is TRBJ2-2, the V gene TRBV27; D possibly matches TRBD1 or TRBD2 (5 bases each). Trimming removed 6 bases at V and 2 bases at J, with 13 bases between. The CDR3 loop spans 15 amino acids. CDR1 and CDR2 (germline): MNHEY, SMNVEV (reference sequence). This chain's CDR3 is CASSPRDRNTGELFF. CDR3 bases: TGTGCCAGCAGCCCCCGGGACCGAAACACCGGGGAGCTGTTTTTT.

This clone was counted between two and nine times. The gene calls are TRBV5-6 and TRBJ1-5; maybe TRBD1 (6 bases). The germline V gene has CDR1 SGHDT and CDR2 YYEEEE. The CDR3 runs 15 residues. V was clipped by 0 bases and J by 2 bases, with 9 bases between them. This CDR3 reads CASSLAGVGNQPQHF. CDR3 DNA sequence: TGTGCCAGCAGCTTGGCAGGGGTCGGCAATCAGCCCCAGCATTTT.

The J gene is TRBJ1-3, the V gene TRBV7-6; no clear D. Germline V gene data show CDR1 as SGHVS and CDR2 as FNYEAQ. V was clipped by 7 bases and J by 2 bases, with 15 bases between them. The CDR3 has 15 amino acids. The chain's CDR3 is CASTLKGGAGNTIYF. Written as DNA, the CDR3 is TGTGCCAGCACCCTCAAGGGAGGTGCTGGAAACACCATATATTTT.

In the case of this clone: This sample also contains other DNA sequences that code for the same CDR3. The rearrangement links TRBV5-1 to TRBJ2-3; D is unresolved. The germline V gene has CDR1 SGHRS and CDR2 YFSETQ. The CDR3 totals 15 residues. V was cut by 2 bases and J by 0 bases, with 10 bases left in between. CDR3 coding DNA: TGCGCCAGCAGCTTTTATTCAGGTAGCACAGATACGCAGTATTTT. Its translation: CASSFYSGSTDTQYF.

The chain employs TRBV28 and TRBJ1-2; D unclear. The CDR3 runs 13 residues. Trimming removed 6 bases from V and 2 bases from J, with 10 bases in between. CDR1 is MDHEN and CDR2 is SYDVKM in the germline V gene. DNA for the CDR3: TGTGCCAGCAGCCAATCAAAGAACTATGGCTACACCTTC. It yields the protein CASSQSKNYGYTF.

The CDR3 sequence is CASSPSRTQETQYF. In DNA, the CDR3 is TGTGCCAGCTCACCATCGAGAACTCAAGAGACCCAGTACTTC. V gene TRBV18 combines with J gene TRBJ2-5; D uncertain. V lost 2 bases, J lost 2 bases, and 9 bases lay in between. This CDR3 contains 14 residues. The germline V gene encodes CDR1 KGHSH and CDR2 LQKENI.

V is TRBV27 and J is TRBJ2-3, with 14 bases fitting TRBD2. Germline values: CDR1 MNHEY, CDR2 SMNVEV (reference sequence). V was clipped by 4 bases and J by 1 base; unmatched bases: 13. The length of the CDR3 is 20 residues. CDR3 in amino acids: CASSSDGLAGGAKGTDTQYF. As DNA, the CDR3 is TGTGCCAGCAGTTCCGACGGACTAGCGGGAGGTGCGAAGGGCACAGATACGCAGTATTTT.

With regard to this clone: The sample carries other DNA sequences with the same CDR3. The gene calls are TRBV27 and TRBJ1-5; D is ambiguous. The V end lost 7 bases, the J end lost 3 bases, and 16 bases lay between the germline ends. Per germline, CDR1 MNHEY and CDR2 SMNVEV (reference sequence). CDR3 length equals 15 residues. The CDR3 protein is CASKLSIQHNQPQHF. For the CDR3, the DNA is TGTGCCAGCAAATTAAGTATACAGCACAATCAGCCCCAGCATTTT.

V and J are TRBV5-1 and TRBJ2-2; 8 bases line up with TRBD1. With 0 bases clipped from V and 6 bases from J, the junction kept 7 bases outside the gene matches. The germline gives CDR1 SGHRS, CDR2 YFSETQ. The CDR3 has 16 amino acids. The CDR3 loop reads CASSLVGQGDAGELFF. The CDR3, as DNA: TGCGCCAGCAGCTTGGTAGGACAGGGTGACGCCGGGGAGCTGTTTTTT.

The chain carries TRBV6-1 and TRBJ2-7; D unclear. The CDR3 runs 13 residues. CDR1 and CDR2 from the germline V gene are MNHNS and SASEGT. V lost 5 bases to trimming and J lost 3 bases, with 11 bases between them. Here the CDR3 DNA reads TGTGCCAGCAGTTTCGTTATCGGCTACGAGCAGTACTTC. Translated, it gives CASSFVIGYEQYF.

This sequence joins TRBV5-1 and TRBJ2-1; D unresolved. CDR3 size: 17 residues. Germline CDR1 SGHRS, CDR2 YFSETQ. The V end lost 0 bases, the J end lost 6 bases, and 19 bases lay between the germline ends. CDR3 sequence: CASSLEGPWRLGNEQFF. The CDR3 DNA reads TGCGCCAGCAGCTTGGAAGGCCCGTGGCGGCTCGGCAATGAGCAGTTCTTC.

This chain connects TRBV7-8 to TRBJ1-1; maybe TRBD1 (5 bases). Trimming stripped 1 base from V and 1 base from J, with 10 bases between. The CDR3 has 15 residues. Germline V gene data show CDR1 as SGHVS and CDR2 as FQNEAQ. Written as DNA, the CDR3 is TGTGCCAGCAGCTTAGGGGCCAGGGCGAACACTGAAGCTTTCTTT. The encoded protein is CASSLGARANTEAFF.

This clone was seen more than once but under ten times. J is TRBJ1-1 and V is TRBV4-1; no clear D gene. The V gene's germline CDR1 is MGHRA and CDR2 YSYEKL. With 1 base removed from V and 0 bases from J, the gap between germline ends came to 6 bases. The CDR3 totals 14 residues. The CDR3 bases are TGCGCCAGCAGCCAAGGCCGGCTGAACACTGAAGCTTTCTTT. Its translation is CASSQGRLNTEAFF.